This is a list of T cell receptor beta chains from one sample in a study of shared clonotypes between healthy human individuals. Profiled with immunoSEQ multiplex PCR; TCRdb holds only in-frame clones, not every one. The profile shows some 92,000 clones, approximately 44% of them singletons. The sequenced material came from PBMCs. These receptors originate from a woman between 40 and 55 years old in good health. Some clones in this sample may be carry-over from other donors' samples. CDR3s leave out the opening cysteine and the closing phenylalanine or tryptophan. Fields, in order: J gene, V gene, CDR3 protein.

J gene: TRBJ2-3
V gene: TRBV18
CDR3 protein: ASSPGGSTDTQY

J gene: TRBJ1-1
V gene: TRBV7-8
CDR3 protein: ASSRARNTEAF

J gene: TRBJ1-1
V gene: TRBV10-3
CDR3 protein: AISEWAVNTEAF

J gene: TRBJ2-3
V gene: TRBV29-1
CDR3 protein: SVEILGGGGTDTQY

J gene: TRBJ2-1
V gene: TRBV29-1
CDR3 protein: SASPAGGVDNEQF

J gene: -
V gene: TRBV30
CDR3 protein: ACRMPYEQY

J gene: TRBJ2-5
V gene: TRBV5-1
CDR3 protein: ASSLALDLPGDQY

J gene: -
V gene: TRBV29-1
CDR3 protein: SALDRGVTDEQY

J gene: TRBJ2-2
V gene: TRBV18
CDR3 protein: ASSPPIGGTGELF

J gene: TRBJ2-1
V gene: TRBV7-9
CDR3 protein: AIQRYNEQF

J gene: TRBJ2-3
V gene: TRBV9
CDR3 protein: ASSVGVNTDTQY

J gene: TRBJ2-3
V gene: TRBV5-5
CDR3 protein: ASSLVVTEDTQY

J gene: TRBJ2-1
V gene: TRBV28
CDR3 protein: ASSFRLAGDEQF

J gene: TRBJ2-7
V gene: TRBV2
CDR3 protein: ASTLTPAGGQEQY

J gene: TRBJ2-6
V gene: TRBV6-6
CDR3 protein: ATGSSGANVLT

J gene: TRBJ2-5
V gene: TRBV7-6
CDR3 protein: ASSRPGETQY

J gene: TRBJ1-1
V gene: TRBV27
CDR3 protein: ASSSFVRSRREVGAF

J gene: TRBJ2-1
V gene: TRBV28
CDR3 protein: ASSPPGVSYNEQF

J gene: TRBJ1-2
V gene: TRBV25-1
CDR3 protein: ASSESWHPYRHT

J gene: TRBJ2-7
V gene: TRBV30
CDR3 protein: AWSILDEQY

J gene: TRBJ2-3
V gene: TRBV29-1
CDR3 protein: SGTSGGTSTDTQY

J gene: TRBJ2-7
V gene: TRBV6-1
CDR3 protein: ASSDRGTGSYEQY

J gene: TRBJ1-2
V gene: TRBV27
CDR3 protein: ASSLEGDYGYT

J gene: TRBJ2-5
V gene: TRBV9
CDR3 protein: ASSVSGSDETQY

J gene: TRBJ2-1
V gene: TRBV25-1
CDR3 protein: ASSRAGADEQF

J gene: TRBJ2-5
V gene: TRBV19
CDR3 protein: ASTPSGWYQETQY

J gene: TRBJ2-7
V gene: TRBV7-6
CDR3 protein: ASSLEASSDEQY

J gene: TRBJ1-2
V gene: TRBV18
CDR3 protein: ASSLTINYGYT

J gene: TRBJ2-6
V gene: TRBV7-2
CDR3 protein: ASSKPGSGANVLT

J gene: TRBJ2-7
V gene: TRBV23-1
CDR3 protein: ASSHPGGGYEQY

J gene: TRBJ1-2
V gene: TRBV7-3
CDR3 protein: ASSRRGLDANYGYT

J gene: TRBJ2-2
V gene: TRBV9
CDR3 protein: ASSVGSSGVGTGELF

J gene: TRBJ2-2
V gene: TRBV2
CDR3 protein: ASTRSPSENTGELF

J gene: TRBJ1-2
V gene: TRBV7-2
CDR3 protein: ASSYGTGGRGYT

J gene: TRBJ2-5
V gene: TRBV5-1
CDR3 protein: ASSSPAGIQETQY

J gene: TRBJ2-2
V gene: TRBV4-2
CDR3 protein: ASSQGGLAGGPDTGELF

J gene: TRBJ1-2
V gene: TRBV6-5
CDR3 protein: ASSYGGGRGYT

J gene: TRBJ2-7
V gene: TRBV6-5
CDR3 protein: ASARGPSYEQY

J gene: TRBJ1-5
V gene: TRBV6-1
CDR3 protein: ASGEGSPH

J gene: TRBJ1-1
V gene: TRBV28
CDR3 protein: ASKTPDRNTEAF

J gene: TRBJ1-5
V gene: TRBV28
CDR3 protein: ASSYDRTGFNQPQH

J gene: TRBJ1-2
V gene: TRBV7-3
CDR3 protein: ASSLSGTGDYGYT

J gene: TRBJ2-3
V gene: TRBV7-2
CDR3 protein: ASSSQRGGADTQY

J gene: -
V gene: TRBV5-7
CDR3 protein: ASSFLRYSPYEQY

J gene: TRBJ2-5
V gene: TRBV4-1
CDR3 protein: ASSSSPLTGSGAQY

J gene: TRBJ2-1
V gene: TRBV29-1
CDR3 protein: SVEGGAGGYNEQF

J gene: TRBJ2-6
V gene: TRBV2
CDR3 protein: ASSDRAGANVLT

J gene: TRBJ2-1
V gene: TRBV28
CDR3 protein: ASSLRGIYNEQF

J gene: TRBJ2-7
V gene: TRBV7-2
CDR3 protein: ASSLPLGGLAGYEQY

J gene: TRBJ2-5
V gene: TRBV28
CDR3 protein: ASSYEGDQETQY

J gene: TRBJ1-5
V gene: TRBV10-3
CDR3 protein: AISESAGGRPQH

J gene: TRBJ2-1
V gene: TRBV27
CDR3 protein: ASTLRGSRLDEQF

J gene: TRBJ1-1
V gene: TRBV7-2
CDR3 protein: ASSLVTGNTEAF